This T cell receptor (beta chain) was sequenced for a study of blood T cell repertoires in COVID-19 (dated by TCRdb to between 2020 and 2021). General notes on the study: The collaborator samples originated in the United States, Italy and Spain and spanned the acute and convalescent phases of COVID-19. Where available, HLA class I and class II types were obtained from metadata supplied by the sample provider rather than from assay-based typing. The repertoires were released in a freely available public database meant as a resource for research on the immune response to SARS-CoV-2. The dataset comprised deeply sampled blood TCRbeta repertoires from subjects exposed to, actively infected with, or recovered from COVID-19. The material from the prospective study consisted of cDNA or gDNA derived from T cells, B-cell-depleted T cells, or PBMCs. Samples came from the ongoing ImmuneRACE study (first 160 participants) plus 1,254 subjects from 6 global collaborators. The sample metadata nearly always contained a de-identified subject ID, COVID-19 status, age in years and sex.

The immunoSEQ Assay, a bias-controlled multiplex PCR, was used to amplify TCRbeta CDR3 regions from genomic DNA. In the original analysis: Nucleated cell counts per sample were estimated from amplification of reference gene primers within the assay. To quantify the absolute abundance of each unique TCRbeta CDR3 rearrangement, sequence reads were collapsed and filtered. For each sample, productive Simpson clonality was calculated by taking the square root of Simpson's diversity index across productive rearrangements. TCRdb took this table from immuneACCESS and kept in-frame rearrangements with V and J called. Such tables lack part of the clones; where checked against another copy, unresolved V genes explain under half of the gap, and the rest is unexplained. V, J and clone size reflect that table, while D and trimming were determined from the DNA. The sample table lists 40,000 to 65,000 clones, about 86% of them with a count of one. Of the sample, about an eighth is held by the ten largest clones.

Including cysteine and phenylalanine, the CDR3 has 16 amino acids. Only CDR3 DNA remains: 48 bases, in frame from the first base. Per the germline V gene, SGHRS is the CDR1 and YFSETQ is the CDR2. The germline V end is reduced by 0 bases and the J end by 4 bases; junction bases left unmatched: 4. For this clone: Its antigen target is currently unknown. Base quality data are lacking; no much larger clone is found one base away.

Each collaborating institution followed its own protocols to collect whole blood in K2EDTA tubes. For TCRbeta analysis, collaborators shipped samples in one of three forms: frozen whole blood, isolated PBMCs, or DNA extracted from either of those sample types. The research as a whole found: How much clinical and demographic metadata was included differed by source and by participant, and the metadata was provided uncurated.

The sequenced sample was peripheral blood. The TCR originated in a man aged 65-85 years with active COVID-19. The chain uses TRBV5-1 and TRBJ2-5, with 12 bases in between that match TRBD2. The nucleotide sequence reads TGCGCCAGCAGCTTGGGGACTAGCGGGGAGGGAGAGACCCAGTACTTC. It specifies CASSLGTSGEGETQYF.